These T cell receptor beta chains were read from a single sample in a study of a mutant IDH1 vaccine in newly diagnosed glioma. TCRdb's table, derived via immunoSEQ multiplex PCR, lists solely in-frame clones and lacks some. The sample has tens of thousands of clones; 83% are singletons. Here the sequenced sample was PBMCs, taken from a glioma patient treated with radiotherapy, temozolomide or both. The receptors were gathered from a woman aged 45-65 years with glioma. The CDR3 runs from the conserved cysteine through the conserved F or W. The D gene is left open where the match is weak. Not every row has a clone size; where given, it reads once, few, many or a size class.

>TRBV5-1|NA|TRBJ1-1|TRBD1
TGCGCCAGCAGCGGGGACAGGGGGAACACTGAAGCTTTCTTT
CASSGDRGNTEAFF
>TRBV30|few|TRBJ1-4|NA
TGTGCCTGGAACAGAGACAGGCCGCATGAAAAACTGTTTTTT
CAWNRDRPHEKLFF
>TRBV7-2|NA|TRBJ2-7|TRBD1
TGTGCCAGCAGCTTAGTCGGGACAGCATACGAGCAGTACTTC
CASSLVGTAYEQYF
>TRBV9|NA|TRBJ2-2|NA
TGTGCCAGCAGCGTAGGAGGCCTAGCATCCGGGGAGCTGTTTTTT
CASSVGGLASGELFF
>TRBV19|NA|TRBJ2-5|NA
TGTGCCAGTAGGTCTCGGGATTCACTATTGGAGACCCAGTACTTC
CASRSRDSLLETQYF
>TRBV7-6|NA|TRBJ2-7|NA
TGTGCCAGCAGCCATGGACCTTCCCCCGAGCAGTACTTC
CASSHGPSPEQYF
>TRBV4-3|NA|TRBJ2-1|NA
TGCGCCAGCAGCAGAGGCGCTGCCTACAATGAGCAGTTCTTC
CASSRGAAYNEQFF
>TRBV19|NA|TRBJ1-2|TRBD1
TGTGCCAGTAGTATCCCAGGGGGTGCTAGCTATGGCTACACCTTC
CASSIPGGASYGYTF
>TRBV10-1|NA|TRBJ2-3|TRBD2
TGCGCCAGCAGTCGGGGGGGGTCAGATACGCAGTATTTT
CASSRGGSDTQYF
>TRBV27|NA|TRBJ1-2|TRBD1
TGTGCCAGCAAGATTCGGATCACAGGGGGCGCGGACTATGGCTACACCTTC
CASKIRITGGADYGYTF
>TRBV5-1|NA|TRBJ2-5|NA
TGCGCCAGCAGTCTGGACCAAGAGACCCAGTACTTC
CASSLDQETQYF
>TRBV15|NA|TRBJ1-3|NA
TGTGCCACCAGCAGGGGACCAGGAAACACCATATATTTT
CATSRGPGNTIYF
>TRBV6-1|NA|TRBJ1-5|NA
TGTGCCAGCAGTGAAAAGGGCGGAGGGGCGCTGGCTCAGTCCCAGCATTTT
CASSEKGGGALAQSQHF
>TRBV7-2|NA|TRBJ1-5|NA
TGTGCCAGCAGCTTAGAGGGGCGGGGTAATCAGCCCCAGCATTTT
CASSLEGRGNQPQHF
>TRBV5-1|NA|TRBJ1-1|NA
TGCGCCAGCAGCTTGCAAAGTCGAGGCGGGGGGGAAGCTTTCTTT
CASSLQSRGGGEAFF
>TRBV5-1|NA|TRBJ1-6|NA
TGCGCCAGCAGCTCGGGAACAGGAAATTCACCCCTCCACTTT
CASSSGTGNSPLHF
>TRBV9|NA|TRBJ1-2|NA
TGTGCCAGCAGCGTAGGGCAGGGAGTCTATGGCTACACCTTC
CASSVGQGVYGYTF
>TRBV10-3|NA|TRBJ1-4|TRBD1
TGTGCCATCAGTGAGTCCGACAGGGAAGGTGAAAAACTGTTTTTT
CAISESDREGEKLFF
>TRBV5-1|once|TRBJ2-5|TRBD2
TGCGCCAGCAGGTCCGCTCCGGGACTAGCGGGCCTACAAGAGACCCAGTACTTC
CASRSAPGLAGLQETQYF
>TRBV2|NA|TRBJ1-6|TRBD1
TGTGCCAGCAGTGCCGAAGGGACAGGGAATTCACCCCTCCACTTT
CASSAEGTGNSPLHF
>TRBV11-3|NA|TRBJ1-1|TRBD1
TGTGCCAGCAGCCTATTTGGGACAGGGAACACTGAAGCTTTCTTT
CASSLFGTGNTEAFF
>TRBV23-1|NA|TRBJ1-2|NA
TGCGCCAGCAGTCAATCGGCAGGGGCCAGCTTTAACTATGGCTACACCTTC
CASSQSAGASFNYGYTF
>TRBV6-5|NA|TRBJ1-1|NA
TGTGCCACCCTAAGAGGGGGTAACGGTGAAGCTTTCTTT
CATLRGGNGEAFF
>TRBV5-8|once|TRBJ1-6|NA
TGTGCCAGCAGCTTGTTAGGGGGTAAGGGGAATTCACCCCTCCACTTT
CASSLLGGKGNSPLHF
>TRBV5-1|NA|TRBJ2-7|TRBD1
TGCGCCAGCAGCTTGGCCGAGACAGGGTCGGGGGAGCAGTACTTC
CASSLAETGSGEQYF
>TRBV7-2|NA|TRBJ2-5|NA
TGTGCCAGCAGCTTACTGGGGAGCCAGCTAGAGACCCAGTACTTC
CASSLLGSQLETQYF
>TRBV9|NA|TRBJ1-4|NA
TGTGCCAGCAGCCTTAGTGGGGGAAAACTGTTTTTT
CASSLSGGKLFF
>TRBV6-1|NA|TRBJ2-5|TRBD2
TGTGCCAGCACGCGGGGGTTAGAGACCCAGTACTTC
CASTRGLETQYF
>TRBV18|NA|TRBJ1-2|NA
TGTGCCAGCTCACCACGGGGTAGCTATGGCTACACCTTC
CASSPRGSYGYTF
>TRBV10-3|NA|TRBJ1-2|TRBD1
TGTGCCATCAGCTTACAGGGGGCGAAAAATGGCTACACCTTC
CAISLQGAKNGYTF
>TRBV7-2|NA|TRBJ1-4|NA
TGTGCCAGCAGCTTAGTCCGGGGGGAGGGGACTAATGAAAAACTGTTTTTT
CASSLVRGEGTNEKLFF
>TRBV28|NA|TRBJ1-1|NA
TGTGCCAGCATCTTACAGGGGAACACTGAAGCTTTCTTT
CASILQGNTEAFF